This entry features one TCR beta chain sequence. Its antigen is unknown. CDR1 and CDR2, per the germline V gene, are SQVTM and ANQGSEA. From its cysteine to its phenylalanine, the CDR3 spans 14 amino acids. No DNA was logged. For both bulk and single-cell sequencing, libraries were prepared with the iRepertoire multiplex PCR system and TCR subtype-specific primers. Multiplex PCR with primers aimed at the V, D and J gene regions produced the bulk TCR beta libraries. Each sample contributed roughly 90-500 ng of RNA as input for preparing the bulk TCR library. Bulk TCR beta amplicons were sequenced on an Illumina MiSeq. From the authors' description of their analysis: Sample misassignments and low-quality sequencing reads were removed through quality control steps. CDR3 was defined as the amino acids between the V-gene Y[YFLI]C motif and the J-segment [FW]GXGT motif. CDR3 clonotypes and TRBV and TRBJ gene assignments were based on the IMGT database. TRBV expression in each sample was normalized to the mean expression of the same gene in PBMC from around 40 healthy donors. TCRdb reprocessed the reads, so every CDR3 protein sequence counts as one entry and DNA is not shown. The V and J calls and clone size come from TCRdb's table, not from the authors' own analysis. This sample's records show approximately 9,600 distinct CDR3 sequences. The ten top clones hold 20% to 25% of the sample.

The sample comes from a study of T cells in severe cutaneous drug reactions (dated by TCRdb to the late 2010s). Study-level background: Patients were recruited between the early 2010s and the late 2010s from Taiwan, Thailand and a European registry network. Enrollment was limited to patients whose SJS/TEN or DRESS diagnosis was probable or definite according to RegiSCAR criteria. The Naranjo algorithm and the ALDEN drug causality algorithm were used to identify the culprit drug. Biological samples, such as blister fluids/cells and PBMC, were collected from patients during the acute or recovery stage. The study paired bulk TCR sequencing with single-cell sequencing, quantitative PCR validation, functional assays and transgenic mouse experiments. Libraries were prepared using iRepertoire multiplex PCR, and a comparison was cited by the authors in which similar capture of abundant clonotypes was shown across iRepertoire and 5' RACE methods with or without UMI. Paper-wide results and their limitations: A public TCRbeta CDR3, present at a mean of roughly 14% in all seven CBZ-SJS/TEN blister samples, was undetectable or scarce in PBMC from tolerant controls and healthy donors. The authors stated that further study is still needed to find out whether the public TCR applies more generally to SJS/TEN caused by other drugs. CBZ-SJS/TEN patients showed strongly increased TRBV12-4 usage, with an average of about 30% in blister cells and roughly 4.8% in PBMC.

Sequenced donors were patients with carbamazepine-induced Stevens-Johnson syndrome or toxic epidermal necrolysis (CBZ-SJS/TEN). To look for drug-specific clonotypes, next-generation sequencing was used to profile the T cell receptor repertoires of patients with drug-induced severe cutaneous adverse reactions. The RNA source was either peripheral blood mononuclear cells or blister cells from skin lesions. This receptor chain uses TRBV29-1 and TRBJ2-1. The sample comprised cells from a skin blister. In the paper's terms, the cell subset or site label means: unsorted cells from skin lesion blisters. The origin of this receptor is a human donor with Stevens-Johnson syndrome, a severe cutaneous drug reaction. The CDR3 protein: CSATTVADYNEQFF.